The rows below give T cell receptor beta chains drawn from one sample of a study of T cells in localized non-small cell lung cancer. Profiling relied on immunoSEQ multiplex PCR, and the TCRdb table lists in-frame clones only, not all of them. Here the sample spans tens of thousands of clones, more than 85% being singletons. The material was PBMCs, obtained before any cancer treatment. The receptors derive from a female donor with stage II lung adenocarcinoma. Each CDR3 is given with its conserved first and last residue. D genes are given only for firm matches. Not every row has a clone size; where given, it reads once, few, many or a size class.

>TRBJ2-7|TRBV19|.|TRBD1
CASSIRGQGALSYEQYF
TGTGCCAGTAGTATACGGGGACAGGGGGCTCTGTCCTACGAGCAGTACTTC
>TRBJ1-6|TRBV5-1|.|.
CASSLGQENSPLHF
TGCGCCAGCAGCTTAGGGCAGGAGAATTCACCCCTCCACTTT
>TRBJ1-2|TRBV5-8|once|.
CASSLGQLYGYTF
TGTGCCAGCAGCTTGGGACAACTCTATGGCTACACCTTC
>TRBJ2-5|TRBV9|.|.
CASSVEGGWETQYF
TGTGCCAGCAGCGTAGAGGGAGGATGGGAGACCCAGTACTTC
>TRBJ1-2|TRBV13|.|.
CASSFQGRGNYGYTF
TGTGCCAGCAGCTTCCAGGGTCGGGGTAACTATGGCTACACCTTC
>TRBJ2-3|TRBV5-4|.|.
CASSLDKFGVTDTQYF
TGTGCCAGCAGCTTGGATAAATTCGGGGTCACAGATACGCAGTATTTT
>TRBJ1-4|TRBV6-5|.|.
CASSYGGSYGEKLFF
TGTGCCAGCAGTTATGGAGGGTCCTATGGGGAAAAACTGTTTTTT
>TRBJ1-1|TRBV5-1|.|.
CASSSDPGTEAFF
TGCGCCAGCAGCTCAGACCCTGGTACTGAAGCTTTCTTT
>TRBJ1-1|TRBV15|.|.
CATREPGGPEAFF
TGTGCCACCAGGGAACCGGGGGGACCTGAAGCTTTCTTT
>TRBJ2-7|TRBV30|once|TRBD1
CAWSVGTGSYEQYF
TGTGCCTGGAGTGTCGGGACAGGGTCCTACGAGCAGTACTTC
>TRBJ2-2|TRBV5-5|.|TRBD1
CASSSLGQGNTGELFF
TGTGCCAGCAGCTCTTTGGGACAGGGGAACACCGGGGAGCTGTTTTTT
>TRBJ2-1|TRBV11-2|.|TRBD2
CASSFSGGNNEQFF
TGTGCCAGCAGCTTTAGCGGGGGTAACAATGAGCAGTTCTTC
>TRBJ1-3|TRBV19|.|TRBD1
CASSRPGQIGNTIYF
TGTGCCAGTAGTAGACCGGGACAGATTGGAAACACCATATATTTT
>TRBJ2-3|TRBV29-1|.|.
CSVEEGPDTQYF
TGCAGCGTTGAAGAGGGGCCAGATACGCAGTATTTT
>TRBJ2-3|TRBV5-1|.|TRBD2
CASRLTAGGTDTQYF
TGCGCCAGCAGATTGACAGCGGGGGGGACAGATACGCAGTATTTT
>TRBJ1-2|TRBV9|.|.
CASSPPGPGIGYTF
TGTGCCAGCAGCCCCCCTGGGCCGGGGATTGGCTACACCTTC
>TRBJ1-1|TRBV5-1|.|.
CASSSKNTEAFF
TGCGCCAGCAGCTCAAAGAACACTGAAGCTTTCTTT
>TRBJ1-5|TRBV5-6|.|.
CASSLDRHNQPQHF
TGTGCCAGCAGCTTGGACAGACACAATCAGCCCCAGCATTTT
>TRBJ1-2|TRBV5-6|.|.
CASSLNTGTFYGYTF
TGTGCCAGCAGCTTGAATACCGGCACCTTCTATGGCTACACCTTC
>TRBJ2-7|TRBV2|few|TRBD1
CASNDRDRGGNEQYF
TGTGCCAGCAACGACCGGGACAGGGGGGGCAACGAGCAGTACTTC
>TRBJ1-1|TRBV6-6|.|.
CASSYFRVNTEAFF
TGTGCCAGCAGTTATTTCAGGGTGAACACTGAAGCTTTCTTT
>TRBJ2-2|TRBV5-1|few|.
CASSLELGELFF
TGCGCCAGCAGCTTGGAACTCGGGGAGCTGTTTTTT
>TRBJ1-1|TRBV27|.|.
CASSLSVSVEAFF
TGTGCCAGCAGTTTGTCGGTGTCCGTTGAAGCTTTCTTT
>TRBJ1-1|TRBV19|.|.
CASSPSNTEAFF
TGTGCCAGTAGTCCGTCGAACACTGAAGCTTTCTTT